This T cell receptor beta chain was recovered during a study of spatial heterogeneity in lung cancer. Study details: Raw reads showed each unique TCR and UMI combination turning up more than ten times on average.

In this sample, this clonotype turned up many times. Its antigen is not known. TCRdb reprocessed the 5' RACE reads with MiXCR, giving one entry per CDR3 protein. The sample shows 20,000 or so distinct CDR3 sequences, 9% to 10% of them seen only once. Trimming cost V 6 bases and J 9 bases; bases outside gene matches: 4. The CDR3 is 14 residues long. Germline V gene lookup returns CDR1 MNHNY and CDR2 SVGAGI (reference sequence). Whole-study results and caveats: In blood, ubiquitous expanded tumor TCRs appeared more at resection than follow-up.

Time point specified: blood at routine non-recurrence follow-up after resection. Material for sequencing was whole RNA from tumor, nontumor lung or frozen PBMC, left unsorted. This TCR derives from a female donor with early-stage non-small cell lung cancer. V and J are TRBV6-6 and TRBJ1-6; TRBD1 agrees at 11 bases. The sample was PBMCs, taken at follow-up. The CDR3 protein is CASSPGTGGSPLHF. The CDR3 bases are TGTGCCAGCAGCCCCGGGACAGGGGGTTCACCCCTCCACTTT.